The T cell receptor beta chain described here comes from a study of patients and donors after allogeneic stem cell transplantation. CDR3 length: 13 residues. From germline, CDR1 is SGDLS and CDR2 YYNGEE. V shed 0 bases and J shed 7 bases, with 9 bases lying between them. TCRdb independently ran MiXCR on the RT-PCR reads; one entry per CDR3 protein. Among over 350,000 distinct CDR3 sequences listed, 16% were seen once. V and J are TRBV9 and TRBJ2-3, with D possibly TRBD2 on 5 matching bases. The material sequenced was blood, either unsorted or a sorted T cell fraction (not recorded which). The TCR originated in a human donor who was either an allogeneic HSCT recipient or a stem cell or donor lymphocyte infusion donor (not recorded which). It is not recorded whose cells these are; they may come from a transplant donor. CDR3 nucleotide sequence: TGTGCCAGCAGCGTAGATCTAGCTAATACGCAGTATTTT. It specifies CASSVDLANTQYF.